This record concerns one T cell receptor beta chain sequence. Its antigen is unknown. The record originates from a study of cytomegalovirus exposure and HLA in healthy donors. The CDR3 is 15 residues long. Germline V gene lookup returns CDR1 MNHNS and CDR2 SASEGT. The V end lost 1 base, the J end lost 4 bases, and 11 bases lay between the germline ends. Findings and limits, study-wide: Across HLA loci, a later analysis found differing TCR association rates, with DRB1 most and HLA-C fewest. The study put some 150 TCR beta chains on its list as cytomegalovirus-associated.

The PCR contained 60 Vbeta and 13 Jbeta primers. Per the original data handling: It was a later analysis that counted about 80 million unique TCR beta chains, of which approximately 11 million were shared. The assay was immunoSEQ multiplex PCR, and TCRdb's table has in-frame clones only and misses some. D and trimming were read from the DNA, whereas the V and J calls and clone size are those reported in that table. The sample yields hundreds of thousands of clones, around nine tenths seen once. The rearrangement uses TRBV6-1 and TRBJ2-1; D is perhaps TRBD1 (5 bases). This clonotype was obtained from a woman under 30 in good health and CMV-seronegative. Material for sequencing was PBMCs. The CDR3 DNA follows: TGTGCCAGCAGTGAAGAAGGGGTTGGTTACAATGAGCAGTTCTTC. It codes for CASSEEGVGYNEQFF.